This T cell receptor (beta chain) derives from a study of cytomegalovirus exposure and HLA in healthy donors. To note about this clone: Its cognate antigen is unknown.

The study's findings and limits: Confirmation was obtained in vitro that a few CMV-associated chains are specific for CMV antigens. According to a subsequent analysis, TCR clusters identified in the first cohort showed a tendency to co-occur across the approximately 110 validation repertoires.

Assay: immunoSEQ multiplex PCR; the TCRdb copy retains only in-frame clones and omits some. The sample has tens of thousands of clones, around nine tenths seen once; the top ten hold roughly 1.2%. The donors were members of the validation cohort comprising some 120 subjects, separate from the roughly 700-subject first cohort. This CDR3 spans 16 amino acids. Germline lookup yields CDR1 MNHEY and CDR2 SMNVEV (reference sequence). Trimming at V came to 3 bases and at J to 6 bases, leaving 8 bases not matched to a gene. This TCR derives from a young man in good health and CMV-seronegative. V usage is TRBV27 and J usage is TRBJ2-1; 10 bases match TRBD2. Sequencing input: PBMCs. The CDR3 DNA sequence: TGTGCCAGCAGTTTCCATCCTAGCGGGAGTAGCAATGAGCAGTTCTTC. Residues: CASSFHPSGSSNEQFF.